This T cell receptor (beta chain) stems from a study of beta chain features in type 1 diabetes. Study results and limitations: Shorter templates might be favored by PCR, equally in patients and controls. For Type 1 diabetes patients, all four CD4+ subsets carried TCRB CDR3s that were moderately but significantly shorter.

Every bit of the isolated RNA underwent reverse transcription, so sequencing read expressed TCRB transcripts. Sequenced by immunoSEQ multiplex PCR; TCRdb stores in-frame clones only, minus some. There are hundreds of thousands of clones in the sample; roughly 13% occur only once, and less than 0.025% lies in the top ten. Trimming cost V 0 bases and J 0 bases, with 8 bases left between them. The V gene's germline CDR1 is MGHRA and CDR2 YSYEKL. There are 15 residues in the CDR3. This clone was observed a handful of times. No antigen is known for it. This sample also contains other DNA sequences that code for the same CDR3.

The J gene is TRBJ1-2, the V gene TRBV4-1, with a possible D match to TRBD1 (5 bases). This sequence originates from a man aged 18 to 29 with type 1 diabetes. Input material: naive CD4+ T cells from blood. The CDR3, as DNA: TGCGCCAGCAGCCAAGATCGGGGGACTAACTATGGCTACACCTTC. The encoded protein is CASSQDRGTNYGYTF.